The clone carrying this T cell receptor (beta chain) was picked up many times. The antigen remains undetermined. At one end, the junction sequence differs from germline, possibly due to a read error. CDR3 length: 13 amino acids. From germline, CDR1 is SGHRS and CDR2 YFSETQ. The data originate from a study of response to subunit inactivated influenza vaccine. Study observations and caveats: Authors suggested each seasonal influenza vaccination recruits few new T cells.

TCRdb re-analysed the RT-PCR reads in MiXCR, keeping a single row per CDR3 protein. The sample includes approximately 530,000 distinct CDR3 sequences, under 9% of them seen just once. This sequence joins TRBV5-1 and TRBJ1-1; D gene unclear. Material: PBMCs from blood, obtained roughly 24 months after vaccination. The sequence was obtained from a man aged 50 to 75 who received an inactivated influenza vaccine. The CDR3: CASRLDGFTEAFF. The CDR3, as DNA: TGCGCCAGCAGATTGGACGGATTCACTGAAGCTTTCTTT.